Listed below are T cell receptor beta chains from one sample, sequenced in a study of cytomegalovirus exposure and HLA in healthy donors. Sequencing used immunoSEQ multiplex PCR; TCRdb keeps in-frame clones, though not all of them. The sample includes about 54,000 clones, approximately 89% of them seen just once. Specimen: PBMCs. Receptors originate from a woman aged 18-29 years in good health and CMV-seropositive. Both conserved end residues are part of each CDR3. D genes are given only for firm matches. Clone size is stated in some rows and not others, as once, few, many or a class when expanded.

cdr3_aa: CASSWGEDSYGYTF
cdr3_nt: TGTGCCAGCAGTTGGGGAGAAGATAGCTATGGCTACACCTTC
cdr3_length: 14
j_call: TRBJ1-2
d_call: -
v_call: TRBV6-5
clone_size: -

cdr3_aa: CASSFRGLANSYNEQFF
cdr3_nt: TGTGCCAGCAGTTTTAGGGGACTAGCGAACTCCTACAATGAGCAGTTCTTC
cdr3_length: 17
j_call: TRBJ2-1
d_call: TRBD2
v_call: TRBV27
clone_size: -

cdr3_aa: CASTGTTDFTDTQYF
cdr3_nt: TGCGCCAGCACCGGGACTACCGATTTCACAGATACGCAGTATTTT
cdr3_length: 15
j_call: TRBJ2-3
d_call: TRBD2
v_call: TRBV10-1
clone_size: -

cdr3_aa: CASSQTATNEKLFF
cdr3_nt: TGTGCCAGCAGCCAGACAGCAACTAATGAAAAACTGTTTTTT
cdr3_length: 14
j_call: TRBJ1-4
d_call: -
v_call: TRBV5-5
clone_size: few

cdr3_aa: CASSIGQGAYEQYF
cdr3_nt: TGTGCCAGTAGTATCGGGCAGGGGGCCTACGAGCAGTACTTC
cdr3_length: 14
j_call: TRBJ2-7
d_call: TRBD1
v_call: TRBV19
clone_size: medium-sized

cdr3_aa: CASSPLGGRVNEQFF
cdr3_nt: TGTGCCAGCTCACCACTTGGGGGCCGGGTTAATGAGCAGTTCTTC
cdr3_length: 15
j_call: TRBJ2-1
d_call: -
v_call: TRBV18
clone_size: -

cdr3_aa: CATSRNSGGDTQYF
cdr3_nt: TGTGCCACCAGCAGAAATTCGGGGGGGGATACGCAGTATTTT
cdr3_length: 14
j_call: TRBJ2-3
d_call: TRBD2
v_call: TRBV15
clone_size: -

cdr3_aa: CASSRLNSPLHF
cdr3_nt: TGTGCCAGCAGCCGACTGAATTCACCCCTCCACTTT
cdr3_length: 12
j_call: TRBJ1-6
d_call: -
v_call: TRBV7-9
clone_size: -

cdr3_aa: CASSSQETQYF
cdr3_nt: TGTGCCAGCAGCTCTCAAGAGACCCAGTACTTC
cdr3_length: 11
j_call: TRBJ2-5
d_call: -
v_call: TRBV7-3
clone_size: -

cdr3_aa: CASSLGTGDTGELFF
cdr3_nt: TGTGCCAGCAGCTTGGGGACAGGGGACACCGGGGAGCTGTTTTTT
cdr3_length: 15
j_call: TRBJ2-2
d_call: TRBD1
v_call: TRBV5-4
clone_size: -

cdr3_aa: CATLDRGGSQHF
cdr3_nt: TGTGCCACCTTGGACAGGGGAGGGTCCCAGCATTTT
cdr3_length: 12
j_call: TRBJ1-5
d_call: TRBD1
v_call: TRBV6-5
clone_size: -

cdr3_aa: CAISKTPNYGYTF
cdr3_nt: TGTGCCATCAGCAAAACACCTAACTATGGCTACACCTTC
cdr3_length: 13
j_call: TRBJ1-2
d_call: -
v_call: TRBV10-3
clone_size: -

cdr3_aa: CASSLNRVENTQYF
cdr3_nt: TGTGCCAGCAGCTTAAACAGGGTTGAGAATACGCAGTATTTT
cdr3_length: 14
j_call: TRBJ2-3
d_call: -
v_call: TRBV7-2
clone_size: -

cdr3_aa: CASSFTGGETQYF
cdr3_nt: TGCGCCAGCAGCTTCACAGGGGGAGAGACCCAGTACTTC
cdr3_length: 13
j_call: TRBJ2-5
d_call: TRBD1
v_call: TRBV5-1
clone_size: -